Listed below are T cell receptor beta chains from one sample, sequenced in a study of cytomegalovirus exposure and HLA in healthy donors. Profiled with immunoSEQ multiplex PCR; TCRdb holds only in-frame clones, not every one. This sample has about 70,000 clones; approximately 70% occur once, and the top ten carry over 15%. Specimen: PBMCs. The origin of the receptors is a middle-aged man in good health and CMV-seropositive. Each CDR3 is given with its conserved first and last residue. The order of the fields is CDR3 protein, CDR3 DNA, J gene, clone size, V gene, D gene. The D gene is left open where the match is weak. Rows may omit the clone size; those that give it use once, few, many or a size class.

CDR3aa: CASSEQGDSHSPLHF
CDR3nt: TGTGCCAGCAGCGAGCAGGGGGATAGTCATTCACCCCTCCACTTT
j_gene: TRBJ1-6
abundance: few
v_gene: TRBV9
d_gene: TRBD1

CDR3aa: CASTRTSGIGETQYF
CDR3nt: TGTGCCAGTACCCGGACTAGCGGGATCGGGGAGACCCAGTACTTC
j_gene: TRBJ2-5
abundance: .
v_gene: TRBV19
d_gene: TRBD2

CDR3aa: CASSVTGGGANVLTF
CDR3nt: TGCGCCAGCAGCGTAACAGGGGGTGGGGCCAACGTCCTGACTTTC
j_gene: TRBJ2-6
abundance: .
v_gene: TRBV5-1
d_gene: TRBD1

CDR3aa: CASSLKYEQYF
CDR3nt: TGTGCCAGCAGCCTGAAATACGAGCAGTACTTC
j_gene: TRBJ2-7
abundance: .
v_gene: TRBV7-2
d_gene: .

CDR3aa: CASSQGRGRDNSPLHF
CDR3nt: TGCGCCAGCAGCCAGGGTAGGGGCAGGGATAATTCACCCCTCCACTTT
j_gene: TRBJ1-6
abundance: .
v_gene: TRBV4-1
d_gene: .

CDR3aa: CASSRTYNSYEQYF
CDR3nt: TGTGCCAGCAGTAGGACTTATAACTCCTACGAGCAGTACTTC
j_gene: TRBJ2-7
abundance: .
v_gene: TRBV6-5
d_gene: .

CDR3aa: CASSLASRGSTDTQYF
CDR3nt: TGTGCCAGCAGCTTAGCGTCCAGGGGCAGCACAGATACGCAGTATTTT
j_gene: TRBJ2-3
abundance: .
v_gene: TRBV7-2
d_gene: .

CDR3aa: CASSVGSGRSYNEQFF
CDR3nt: TGTGCCAGCAGCGTAGGGAGCGGGAGATCCTACAATGAGCAGTTCTTC
j_gene: TRBJ2-1
abundance: .
v_gene: TRBV9
d_gene: TRBD2

CDR3aa: CASSLPAGKSTDTQYF
CDR3nt: TGTGCCAGCAGCTTGCCAGCGGGGAAAAGCACAGATACGCAGTATTTT
j_gene: TRBJ2-3
abundance: .
v_gene: TRBV7-9
d_gene: TRBD2

CDR3aa: CASSLGQEWSGELFF
CDR3nt: TGTGCCAGCAGTCTCGGACAGGAATGGAGCGGGGAGCTGTTTTTT
j_gene: TRBJ2-2
abundance: few
v_gene: TRBV6-1
d_gene: TRBD1

CDR3aa: CASSFGQLSSYNEQFF
CDR3nt: TGTGCCAGCAGCTTCGGACAGCTCAGCTCCTACAATGAGCAGTTCTTC
j_gene: TRBJ2-1
abundance: few
v_gene: TRBV5-4
d_gene: .

CDR3aa: CAWSVGVVGGGYEQYF
CDR3nt: TGTGCCTGGAGTGTTGGGGTAGTTGGGGGGGGCTACGAGCAGTACTTC
j_gene: TRBJ2-7
abundance: few
v_gene: TRBV30
d_gene: TRBD2

CDR3aa: CASKPLTGDPRPYSNQPQHF
CDR3nt: TGTGCCAGCAAGCCACTAACAGGGGACCCAAGGCCTTATAGCAATCAGCCCCAGCATTTT
j_gene: TRBJ1-5
abundance: .
v_gene: TRBV6-4
d_gene: TRBD1

CDR3aa: CASVETGTVYYGYTF
CDR3nt: TGTGCCAGCGTGGAGACAGGAACCGTCTACTATGGCTACACCTTC
j_gene: TRBJ1-2
abundance: .
v_gene: TRBV2
d_gene: .

CDR3aa: CASSEGLEEHNEQFF
CDR3nt: TGTGCCAGCAGTGAAGGGTTGGAGGAACACAATGAGCAGTTCTTC
j_gene: TRBJ2-1
abundance: .
v_gene: TRBV25-1
d_gene: .

CDR3aa: CASSSGVSNQETQYF
CDR3nt: TGTGCCAGCAGCTCGGGAGTATCGAACCAAGAGACCCAGTACTTC
j_gene: TRBJ2-5
abundance: .
v_gene: TRBV7-2
d_gene: .

CDR3aa: CSVEGQGETQYF
CDR3nt: TGCAGCGTTGAAGGTCAGGGGGAGACCCAGTACTTC
j_gene: TRBJ2-5
abundance: .
v_gene: TRBV29-1
d_gene: .

CDR3aa: CASSESGGGHLNTGELFF
CDR3nt: TGCGCCAGCAGTGAGTCTGGCGGGGGCCACTTGAACACCGGGGAGCTGTTTTTT
j_gene: TRBJ2-2
abundance: once
v_gene: TRBV10-1
d_gene: .

CDR3aa: CASRLAGGLDQETQYF
CDR3nt: TGCGCCAGCAGGCTAGCGGGGGGTTTGGACCAAGAGACCCAGTACTTC
j_gene: TRBJ2-5
abundance: few
v_gene: TRBV4-1
d_gene: TRBD2

CDR3aa: CASSPNGGRATGELFF
CDR3nt: TGTGCCAGCTCACCAAACGGGGGGCGCGCCACCGGGGAGCTGTTTTTT
j_gene: TRBJ2-2
abundance: .
v_gene: TRBV18
d_gene: .

CDR3aa: CAKPSGSNSPLHF
CDR3nt: TGCGCCAAACCTTCGGGGTCCAATTCACCCCTCCACTTT
j_gene: TRBJ1-6
abundance: .
v_gene: TRBV23-1
d_gene: .

CDR3aa: CATSSYRHTHF
CDR3nt: TGTGCCACCAGCAGCTACCGACACACCCACTTC
j_gene: TRBJ2-4
abundance: .
v_gene: TRBV15
d_gene: .

CDR3aa: CASSLAWTGGLYNEQFF
CDR3nt: TGTGCCAGCAGCTTAGCTTGGACAGGGGGCTTGTACAATGAGCAGTTCTTC
j_gene: TRBJ2-1
abundance: .
v_gene: TRBV7-9
d_gene: TRBD1

CDR3aa: CASSSSGDYGYTF
CDR3nt: TGTGCCAGCAGCTCCTCAGGGGACTATGGCTACACCTTC
j_gene: TRBJ1-2
abundance: .
v_gene: TRBV7-6
d_gene: .

CDR3aa: CASSPHSVYEQYF
CDR3nt: TGTGCCAGCAGCCCCCATTCGGTCTACGAGCAGTACTTC
j_gene: TRBJ2-7
abundance: .
v_gene: TRBV7-9
d_gene: .

CDR3aa: CASSERGDHSSYNSPLHF
CDR3nt: TGTGCCAGCAGTGAACGGGGGGACCATTCCTCCTATAATTCACCCCTCCACTTT
j_gene: TRBJ1-6
abundance: few
v_gene: TRBV6-1
d_gene: .

CDR3aa: CASKLSDTDTQYF
CDR3nt: TGTGCCAGCAAATTAAGCGACACAGATACGCAGTATTTT
j_gene: TRBJ2-3
abundance: .
v_gene: TRBV5-4
d_gene: .

CDR3aa: CASSPGTGTYGYTF
CDR3nt: TGTGCCAGCTCTCCCGGGACAGGGACCTATGGCTACACCTTC
j_gene: TRBJ1-2
abundance: once
v_gene: TRBV18
d_gene: TRBD1

CDR3aa: CASSLATGYDYGYTF
CDR3nt: TGTGCCAGCAGCTTAGCGACAGGGTACGACTATGGCTACACCTTC
j_gene: TRBJ1-2
abundance: .
v_gene: TRBV7-2
d_gene: TRBD1

CDR3aa: CASSSIGEQPQHF
CDR3nt: TGTGCCAGCAGCTCGATCGGGGAACAGCCCCAGCATTTT
j_gene: TRBJ1-5
abundance: .
v_gene: TRBV5-5
d_gene: .

CDR3aa: CASSADVGGRAGAGANVLTF
CDR3nt: TGTGCCAGCAGCGCCGATGTAGGCGGGAGGGCCGGGGCTGGGGCCAACGTCCTGACTTTC
j_gene: TRBJ2-6
abundance: .
v_gene: TRBV9
d_gene: TRBD2

CDR3aa: CAWSDSASGGLGTDTQYF
CDR3nt: TGTGCCTGGAGTGACTCGGCTAGCGGGGGCCTAGGCACAGATACGCAGTATTTT
j_gene: TRBJ2-3
abundance: .
v_gene: TRBV30
d_gene: TRBD2

CDR3aa: CASSPRLAGGPQETQYF
CDR3nt: TGTGCCAGCAGCCCCCGACTAGCGGGGGGCCCTCAAGAGACCCAGTACTTC
j_gene: TRBJ2-5
abundance: .
v_gene: TRBV7-9
d_gene: TRBD2

CDR3aa: CASTTVAGEGDTQYF
CDR3nt: TGCGCCAGCACCACGGTAGCGGGAGAGGGAGATACGCAGTATTTT
j_gene: TRBJ2-3
abundance: .
v_gene: TRBV5-1
d_gene: TRBD2

CDR3aa: CASTPGGTGGNEQFF
CDR3nt: TGCGCCAGCACCCCGGGGGGAACAGGGGGGAATGAGCAGTTCTTC
j_gene: TRBJ2-1
abundance: few
v_gene: TRBV23-1
d_gene: .